This T cell receptor beta chain was documented in a study of cytomegalovirus exposure and HLA in healthy donors. This clone has a single count. Profiled with immunoSEQ multiplex PCR; TCRdb holds only in-frame clones, not every one. The sample lists 200,000 to 300,000 clones, 70% to 90% occurring once. The germline gives CDR1 SGDLS, CDR2 YYNGEE. The CDR3 consists of 13 residues. V was pared by 3 bases and J by 5 bases, with 3 bases of the junction left unmatched. A roughly 120-subject validation cohort, separate from the roughly 670-subject first cohort, supplied the donors. The sequencing input was PBMCs. The receptor's source is a woman aged 25 to 39 in good health and CMV-seropositive. The V and J genes are TRBV9 and TRBJ2-5; 8 bases align to TRBD2. For the CDR3, the DNA is TGTGCCAGCAGCGCAGCGGGAGTTGAGACCCAGTACTTC. This sequence encodes CASSAAGVETQYF.